This TCR beta chain was sequenced during a study of blood T cell repertoires in COVID-19. Generated by immunoSEQ multiplex PCR, the TCRdb table keeps only in-frame clones and is missing some. Of 100,000 to 150,000 clones listed, approximately 87% are singletons. Germline V lookup: CDR1 SGHTA, CDR2 FQGTGA. V lost 5 bases, J lost 1 base, and 8 bases lay in between. There are 13 residues in the CDR3. This clonotype was sampled from a woman between 70 and 85 years old with acute or convalescent COVID-19. V usage is TRBV7-3 and J usage is TRBJ1-1; D is perhaps TRBD1 (6 bases). Sequencing was done on a sample of peripheral blood. Written as DNA, the CDR3 is TGTGCCAGCAGCCAACAGGGGAACACTGAAGCTTTCTTT. It encodes CASSQQGNTEAFF.